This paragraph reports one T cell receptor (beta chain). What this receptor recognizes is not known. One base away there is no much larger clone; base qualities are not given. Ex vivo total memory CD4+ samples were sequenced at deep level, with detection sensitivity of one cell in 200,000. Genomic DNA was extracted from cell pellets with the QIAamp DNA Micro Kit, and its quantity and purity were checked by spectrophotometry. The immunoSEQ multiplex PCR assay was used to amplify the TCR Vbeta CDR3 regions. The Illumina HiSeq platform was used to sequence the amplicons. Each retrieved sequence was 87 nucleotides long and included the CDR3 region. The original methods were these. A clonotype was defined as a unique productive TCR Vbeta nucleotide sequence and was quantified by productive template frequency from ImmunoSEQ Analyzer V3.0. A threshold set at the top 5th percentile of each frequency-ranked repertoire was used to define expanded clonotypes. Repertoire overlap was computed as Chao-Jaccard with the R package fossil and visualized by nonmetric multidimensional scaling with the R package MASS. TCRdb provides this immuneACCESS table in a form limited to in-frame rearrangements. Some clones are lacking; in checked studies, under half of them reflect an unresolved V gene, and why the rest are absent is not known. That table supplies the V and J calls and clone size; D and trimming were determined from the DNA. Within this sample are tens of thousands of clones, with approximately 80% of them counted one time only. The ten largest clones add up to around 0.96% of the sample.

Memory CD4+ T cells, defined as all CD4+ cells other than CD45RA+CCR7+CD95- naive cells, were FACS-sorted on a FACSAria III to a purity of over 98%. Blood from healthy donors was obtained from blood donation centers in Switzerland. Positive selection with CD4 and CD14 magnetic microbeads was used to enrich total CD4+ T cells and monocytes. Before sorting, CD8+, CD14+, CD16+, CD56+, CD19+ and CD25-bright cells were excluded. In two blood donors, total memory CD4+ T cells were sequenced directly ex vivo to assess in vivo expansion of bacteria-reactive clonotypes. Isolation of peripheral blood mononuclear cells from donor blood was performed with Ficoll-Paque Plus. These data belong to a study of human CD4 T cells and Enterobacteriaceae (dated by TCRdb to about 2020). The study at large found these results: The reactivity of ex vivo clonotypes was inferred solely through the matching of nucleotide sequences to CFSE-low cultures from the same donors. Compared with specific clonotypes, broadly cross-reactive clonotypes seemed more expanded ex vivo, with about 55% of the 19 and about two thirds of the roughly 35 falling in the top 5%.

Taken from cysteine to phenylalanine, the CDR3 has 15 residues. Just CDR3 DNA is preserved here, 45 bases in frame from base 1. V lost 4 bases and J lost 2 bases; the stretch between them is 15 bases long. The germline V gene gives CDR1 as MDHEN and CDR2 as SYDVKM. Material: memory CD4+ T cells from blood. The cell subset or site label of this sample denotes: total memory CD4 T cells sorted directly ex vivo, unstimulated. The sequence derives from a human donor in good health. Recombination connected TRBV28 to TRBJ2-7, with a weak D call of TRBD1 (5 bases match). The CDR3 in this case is CASSSPGQGTYEQYF. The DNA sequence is TGTGCCAGCAGTTCCCCCGGGCAGGGTACCTACGAGCAGTACTTC.